This T cell receptor beta chain was recovered during a study of cytomegalovirus exposure and HLA in healthy donors. Notes on the study in general: Several of the most significant clusters were apparently associated with common viral pathogens in a later analysis. The classifier reportedly diagnosed cytomegalovirus status with high specificity and sensitivity.

About this clone: Its antigen is still unknown.

Both 60 Vbeta primers and 13 Jbeta primers went into the PCR. Using immunoSEQ multiplex PCR, the repertoire was profiled, and TCRdb retains in-frame clones only, with some absent. This table holds 90,000 to 130,000 clones, around 61% found once. These donors counted as nominally healthy when sampled, but unrecorded immune exposures were likely. The sequenced sample was PBMCs. The TCR comes from a woman aged 30 to 39 in good health and CMV-seronegative.

The CDR3, as DNA: TGTGCCAGCAGTTTGAACAGAATTGCTGAAGCTTTCTTT. Protein sequence: CASSLNRIAEAFF. The genes are TRBV27 and TRBJ1-1, with unresolved D. The length of the CDR3 is 13 residues. CDR1 is MNHEY, CDR2 SMNVEV, per germline (reference sequence). V lost 3 bases to trimming and J lost 6 bases, with 11 bases between them.